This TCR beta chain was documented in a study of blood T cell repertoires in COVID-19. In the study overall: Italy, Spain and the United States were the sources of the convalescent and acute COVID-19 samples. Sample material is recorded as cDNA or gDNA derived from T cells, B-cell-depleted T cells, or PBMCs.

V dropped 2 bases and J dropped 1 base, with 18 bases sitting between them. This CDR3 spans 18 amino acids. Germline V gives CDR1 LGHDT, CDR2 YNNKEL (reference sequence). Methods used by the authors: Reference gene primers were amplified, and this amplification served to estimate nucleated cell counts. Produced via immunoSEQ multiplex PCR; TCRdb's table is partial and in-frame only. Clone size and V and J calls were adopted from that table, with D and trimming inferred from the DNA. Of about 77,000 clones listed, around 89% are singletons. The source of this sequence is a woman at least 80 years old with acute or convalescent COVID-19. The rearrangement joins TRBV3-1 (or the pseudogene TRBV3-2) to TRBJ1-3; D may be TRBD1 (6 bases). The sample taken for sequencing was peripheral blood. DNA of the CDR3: TGTGCCAGCAGCCAACATGCTGGACAGTCCCTATCTGGAAACACCATATATTTT. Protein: CASSQHAGQSLSGNTIYF.